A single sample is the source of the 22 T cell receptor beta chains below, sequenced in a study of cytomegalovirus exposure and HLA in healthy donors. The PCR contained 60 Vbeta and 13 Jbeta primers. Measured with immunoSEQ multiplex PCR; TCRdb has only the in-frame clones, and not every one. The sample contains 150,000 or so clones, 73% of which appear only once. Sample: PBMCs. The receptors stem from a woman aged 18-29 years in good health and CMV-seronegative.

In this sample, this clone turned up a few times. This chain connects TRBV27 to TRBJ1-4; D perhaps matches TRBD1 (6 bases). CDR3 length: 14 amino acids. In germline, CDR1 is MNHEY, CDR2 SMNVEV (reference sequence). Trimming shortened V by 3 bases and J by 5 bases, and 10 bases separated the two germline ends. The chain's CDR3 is CASSLTGRNEKLFF. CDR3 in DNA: TGTGCCAGCAGTTTGACAGGCAGAAATGAAAAACTGTTTTTT.

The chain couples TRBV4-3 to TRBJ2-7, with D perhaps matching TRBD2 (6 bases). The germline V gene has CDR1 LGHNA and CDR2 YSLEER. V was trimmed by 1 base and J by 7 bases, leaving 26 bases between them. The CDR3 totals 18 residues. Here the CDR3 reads CASSQVRFRRGRGREQYF. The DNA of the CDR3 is TGCGCCAGCAGCCAAGTTAGGTTTAGGAGGGGCCGAGGACGGGAGCAGTACTTC.

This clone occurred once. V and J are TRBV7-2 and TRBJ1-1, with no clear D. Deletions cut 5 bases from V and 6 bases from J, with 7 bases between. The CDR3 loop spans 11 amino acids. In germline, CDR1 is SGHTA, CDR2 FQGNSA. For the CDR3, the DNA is TGTGCCAGCAGCGTGCAGTCTGAAGCTTTCTTT. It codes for CASSVQSEAFF.

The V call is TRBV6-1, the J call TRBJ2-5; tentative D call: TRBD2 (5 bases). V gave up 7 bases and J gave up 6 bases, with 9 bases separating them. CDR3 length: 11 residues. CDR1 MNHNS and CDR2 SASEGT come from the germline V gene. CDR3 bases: TGTGCCAGCAAGGGAGAGAAGACCCAGTACTTC. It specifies CASKGEKTQYF.

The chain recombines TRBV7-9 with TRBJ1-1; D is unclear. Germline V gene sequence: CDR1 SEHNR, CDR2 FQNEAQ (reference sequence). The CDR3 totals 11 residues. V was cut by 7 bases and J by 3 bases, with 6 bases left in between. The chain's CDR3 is CASTQDTEAFF. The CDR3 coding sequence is TGTGCCAGCACCCAGGACACTGAAGCTTTCTTT.

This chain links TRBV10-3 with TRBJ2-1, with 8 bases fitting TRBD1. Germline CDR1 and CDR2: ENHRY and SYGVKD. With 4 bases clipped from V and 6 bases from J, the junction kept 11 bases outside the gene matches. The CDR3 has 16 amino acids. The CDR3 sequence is CAISAAGGEGVNEQFF. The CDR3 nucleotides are TGTGCCATCAGTGCCGCAGGGGGCGAGGGGGTCAATGAGCAGTTCTTC.

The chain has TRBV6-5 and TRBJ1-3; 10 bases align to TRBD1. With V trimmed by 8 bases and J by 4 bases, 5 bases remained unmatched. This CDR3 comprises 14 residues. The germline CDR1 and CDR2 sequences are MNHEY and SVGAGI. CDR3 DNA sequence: TGTGCCAGCGTACGGGACAGGGGAGGAAACACCATATATTTT. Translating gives CASVRDRGGNTIYF.

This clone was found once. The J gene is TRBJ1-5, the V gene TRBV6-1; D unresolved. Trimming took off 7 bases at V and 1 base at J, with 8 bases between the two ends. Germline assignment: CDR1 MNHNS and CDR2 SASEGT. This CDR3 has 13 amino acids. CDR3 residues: CASTQVSNQPQHF. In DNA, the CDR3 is TGTGCCAGCACTCAGGTGAGCAATCAGCCCCAGCATTTT.

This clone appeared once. The CDR3 DNA reads TGTGCCAGCAGCACAGGGGGCGAGGCCTATGGCTACACCTTC. It specifies CASSTGGEAYGYTF. The chain is built from TRBV9 and TRBJ1-2, with TRBD1 matching over 9 bases. Germline trimming cut 4 bases from V and 4 bases from J; bases unmatched to any gene: 5. Germline V gives CDR1 SGDLS, CDR2 YYNGEE. The CDR3 spans 14 residues.

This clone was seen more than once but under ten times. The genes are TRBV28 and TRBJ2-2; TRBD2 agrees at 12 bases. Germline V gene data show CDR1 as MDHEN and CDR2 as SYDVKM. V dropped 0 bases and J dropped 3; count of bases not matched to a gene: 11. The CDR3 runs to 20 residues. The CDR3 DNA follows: TGTGCCAGCAGTTTATGGAAAACTAGCGGGGGGACTCTTTACACCGGGGAGCTGTTTTTT. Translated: CASSLWKTSGGTLYTGELFF.

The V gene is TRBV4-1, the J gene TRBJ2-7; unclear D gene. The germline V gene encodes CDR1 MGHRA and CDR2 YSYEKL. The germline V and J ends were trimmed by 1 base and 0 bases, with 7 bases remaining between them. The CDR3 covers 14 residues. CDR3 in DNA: TGCGCCAGCAGCCAAGCTAGTAACTCCTACGAGCAGTACTTC. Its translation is CASSQASNSYEQYF.

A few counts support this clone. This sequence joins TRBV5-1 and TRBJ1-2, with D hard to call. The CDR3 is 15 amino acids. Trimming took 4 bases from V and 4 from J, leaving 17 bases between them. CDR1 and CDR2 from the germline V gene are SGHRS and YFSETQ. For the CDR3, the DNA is TGCGCCAGCAGCCCAAACAGCATTAGTTTCTATGGCTACACCTTC. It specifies CASSPNSISFYGYTF.

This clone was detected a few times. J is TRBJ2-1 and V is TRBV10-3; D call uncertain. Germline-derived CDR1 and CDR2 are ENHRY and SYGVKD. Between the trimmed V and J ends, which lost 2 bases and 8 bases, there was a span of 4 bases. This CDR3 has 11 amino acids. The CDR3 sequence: CAISEGYEQFF. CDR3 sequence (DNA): TGTGCCATCAGTGAGGGCTATGAGCAGTTCTTC.

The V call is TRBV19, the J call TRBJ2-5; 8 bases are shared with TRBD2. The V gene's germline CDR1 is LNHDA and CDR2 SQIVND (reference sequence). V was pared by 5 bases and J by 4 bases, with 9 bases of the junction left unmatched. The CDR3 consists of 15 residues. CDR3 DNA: TGTGCCAGTAGTGTGGGGACTAGATTAGTAGAGACCCAGTACTTC. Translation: CASSVGTRLVETQYF.

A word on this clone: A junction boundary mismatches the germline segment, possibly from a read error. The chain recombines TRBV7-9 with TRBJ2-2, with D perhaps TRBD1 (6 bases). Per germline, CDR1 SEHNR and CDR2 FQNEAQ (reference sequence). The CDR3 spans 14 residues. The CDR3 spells CSQQKDRYTGELFF. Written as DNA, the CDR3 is TGCAGCCAGCAAAAGGACAGATACACCGGGGAGCTGTTTTTT.

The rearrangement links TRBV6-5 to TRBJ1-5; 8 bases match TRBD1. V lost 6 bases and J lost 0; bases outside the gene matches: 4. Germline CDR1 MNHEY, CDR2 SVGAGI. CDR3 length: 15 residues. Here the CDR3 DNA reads TGTGCCAGCAGCCAGACAGGGGATAGCAATCAGCCCCAGCATTTT. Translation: CASSQTGDSNQPQHF.

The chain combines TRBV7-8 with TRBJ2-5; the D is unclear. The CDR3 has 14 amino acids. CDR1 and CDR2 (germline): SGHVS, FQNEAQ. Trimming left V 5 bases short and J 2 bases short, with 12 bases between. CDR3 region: CASSISTVQETQYF. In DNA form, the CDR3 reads TGTGCCAGCAGCATAAGCACGGTACAAGAGACCCAGTACTTC. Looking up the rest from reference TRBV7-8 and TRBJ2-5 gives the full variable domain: GAGVSQSPRYKVAKRGQDVALRCDPISGHVSLFWYQQALGQGPEFLTYFQNEAQLDKSGLPSDRFFAERPEGSVSTLKIQRTQQEDSAVYLCASSISTVQETQYFGPGTRLLVL.

In DNA, the CDR3 is TGTGCCAGTAGCCGGGAGGGGGCGGACGACGAGCAGTACTTC. It specifies CASSREGADDEQYF. The rearrangement joins TRBV19 to TRBJ2-5; the D gene is possibly TRBD2 (8 bases). The J call is in doubt because the DNA end fits TRBJ2-7 better. This CDR3 spans 14 amino acids. Germline CDR1 is LNHDA and CDR2 is SQIVND (reference sequence).

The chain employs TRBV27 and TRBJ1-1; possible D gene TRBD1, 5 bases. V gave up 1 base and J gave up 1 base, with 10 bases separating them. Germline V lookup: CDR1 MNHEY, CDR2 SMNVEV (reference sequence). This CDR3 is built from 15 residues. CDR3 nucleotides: TGTGCCAGCAGTTTATTCCCAGGACAGAACACTGAAGCTTTCTTT. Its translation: CASSLFPGQNTEAFF.

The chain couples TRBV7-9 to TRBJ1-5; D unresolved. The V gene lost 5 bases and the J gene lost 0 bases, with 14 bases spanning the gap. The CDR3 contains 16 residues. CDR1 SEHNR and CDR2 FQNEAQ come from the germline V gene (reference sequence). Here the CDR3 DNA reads TGTGCCAGCAGCCACGGGTCAGTACTTAGCAATCAGCCCCAGCATTTT. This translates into CASSHGSVLSNQPQHF.

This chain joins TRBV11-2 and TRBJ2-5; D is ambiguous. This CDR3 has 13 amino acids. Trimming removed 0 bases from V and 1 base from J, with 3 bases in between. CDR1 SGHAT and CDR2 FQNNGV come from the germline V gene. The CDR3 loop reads CASSLDSQETQYF. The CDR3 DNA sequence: TGTGCCAGCAGCTTAGACTCCCAAGAGACCCAGTACTTC.

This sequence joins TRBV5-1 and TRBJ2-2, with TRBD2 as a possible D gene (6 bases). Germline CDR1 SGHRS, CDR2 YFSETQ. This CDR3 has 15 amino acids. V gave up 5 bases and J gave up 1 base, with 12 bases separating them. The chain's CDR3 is CASSAGTGNTGELFF. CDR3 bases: TGCGCCAGCAGTGCCGGGACTGGGAACACCGGGGAGCTGTTTTTT.